This T cell receptor (beta chain) came from a study of OX40 agonist ivuxolimab in advanced cancers. Study-wide background: The group had a mean age of around 60 years, ranged from about 20 to 79, and was roughly 80% male.

Generated by immunoSEQ multiplex PCR, the TCRdb table keeps only in-frame clones and is missing some. The top ten hold roughly a fifth of the sample, which has 35,000 to 45,000 clones, more than 70% seen once. As to this clone: Antigen unknown.

Study-wide findings and caveats: Clonal expansion by week 6 occurred in CD4+ and CD8+ blood T cells (at 0.1 to 3.0 mg/kg).

Samples of blood were obtained at baseline, on cycle 4 day 1, and on cycle 7 day 1. Germline V CDR1 and CDR2: SEHNR, FQNEAQ (reference sequence). V was shortened by 5 bases and J by 0 bases, with 14 bases between the two germline ends. The CDR3 is 15 residues long. The material was CD4+ or CD8+ T cells sorted from blood, obtained in a trial of the OX40 agonist ivuxolimab. This sequence originates from an adult with an advanced solid tumor such as melanoma, head and neck, liver or kidney cancer. V and J are TRBV7-9 and TRBJ2-7; perhaps TRBD1 as D (6 bases). CDR3 sequence reads: CASSPEGVGSYEQYF. CDR3 nucleotide sequence: TGTGCCAGCAGCCCAGAGGGGGTTGGCTCCTACGAGCAGTACTTC.